What follows are 4 T cell receptor beta chains derived from one specimen sequenced in a study of T cells in Graves' hyperthyroidism and ophthalmopathy. Template material for amplifying TCR beta CDR3 regions consisted of RNA transcripts. Using the HTBI primer set, a first-round RT-PCR was run on the TCR CDR3. MiXCR, applied by TCRdb to the multiplex PCR reads, yields one record per CDR3 protein. The sample contains 300,000 to 500,000 distinct CDR3 sequences, roughly an eighth of which appear only once. The source material was blood. These receptors were obtained from a man in his fifties or sixties with Graves' ophthalmopathy.

In this sample, this clonotype turned up many times. This chain uses TRBV7-2 with TRBJ1-2, with no clear D. Trimming took off 4 bases at V and 8 bases at J, with 11 bases between the two ends. Looked up from germline, CDR1 is SGHTA and CDR2 is FQGNSA. The CDR3 has 12 residues. The CDR3 DNA reads as TGTGCCAGCAGCTCCCGATCCTGGGGCTACACCTTC. It is translated as CASSSRSWGYTF.

The table lists this clonotype with many counts. The chain uses TRBV5-6 and TRBJ2-7; 14 positions agree with TRBD2. Trimming cost V 6 bases and J 0 bases; bases outside gene matches: 8. Germline CDR1 is SGHDT and CDR2 is YYEEEE. The CDR3 length is 17 residues. The chain's CDR3 is CASTQGLAGGTSYEQYF. The CDR3 DNA is TGTGCCAGCACCCAAGGACTAGCGGGAGGAACCTCCTACGAGCAGTACTTC. Full variable domain (remainder filled in from reference TRBV5-6 and TRBJ2-7): DAGVTQSPTHLIKTRGQQVTLRCSPKSGHDTVSWYQQALGQGPQFIFQYYEEEERQRGNFPDRFSGHQFPNYSSELNVNALLLGDSALYLCASTQGLAGGTSYEQYFGPGTRLTVT.

In DNA form, the CDR3 reads TGCAGTGCTAGAGACTGGCGGGGACAGGGGGACGAGCAGTACTTC. Translation gives CSARDWRGQGDEQYF. The V gene is TRBV20-1, the J gene TRBJ2-7; 11 nucleotides line up with TRBD1. Germline lookup yields CDR1 DFQATT and CDR2 SNEGSKA (reference sequence). V was pared by 0 bases and J by 5 bases, with 6 bases of the junction left unmatched. The CDR3 sequence is 15 residues long.

V usage is TRBV15 and J usage is TRBJ2-3; a possible D gene is TRBD1 (5 bases). Trimming shortened V by 3 bases and J by 0 bases, and 10 bases separated the two germline ends. Germline V gene lookup returns CDR1 LNHNV and CDR2 YYDKDF (reference sequence). This CDR3 is 15 amino acids long. The CDR3 nucleotides read TGTGCCACCAGCAGGGCCAGGGTTAGCACAGATACGCAGTATTTT. It encodes CATSRARVSTDTQYF.